This T cell receptor beta chain stems from a study of blood T cell repertoires in COVID-19. The method was immunoSEQ multiplex PCR; TCRdb's version includes in-frame clones alone and lacks a portion of them. This table holds hundreds of thousands of clones, approximately 90% found once. Unmatched junction bases numbered 15, after V lost 7 bases and J lost 6 bases. This CDR3 is built from 14 residues. Germline CDR1 is SQVTM and CDR2 is ANQGSEA. The chain couples TRBV29-1 to TRBJ2-7, with 7 bases matching TRBD1. This TCR was recovered from a man younger than 35 with active or convalescent COVID-19. Sequencing was carried out using peripheral blood. The CDR3 here is CSARTDRVLGEQYF. The CDR3 nucleotides are TGCAGCGCCCGAACCGACAGGGTGTTAGGCGAGCAGTACTTC.